The rows below give T cell receptor beta chains drawn from one sample of a study of siplizumab effects on memory and regulatory T cells. Measured with immunoSEQ multiplex PCR; TCRdb has only the in-frame clones, and not every one. The sample contains approximately 100,000 clones, 94% of which appear only once. Material for sequencing was Tregs sorted from blood. These receptors were obtained from a human donor in good health. CDR3s include the opening cysteine and the closing phenylalanine or tryptophan. D genes are given only for firm matches.

D,V,J,CDR3
TRBD2,TRBV9,TRBJ2-1,CASSVSGGTSGVNEQFF
TRBD2,TRBV29-1,TRBJ2-3,CSVRGLVAGGDTQYF
-,TRBV7-3,TRBJ1-1,CASSFGRGGVNTEAFF
-,TRBV7-3,TRBJ1-2,CASSLGPEANYGYTF
-,TRBV7-8,TRBJ2-7,CASSYRYEQYF
-,TRBV28,TRBJ2-5,CASSWAGVAQTQYF
-,TRBV6-5,TRBJ1-4,CASSLGEKLFF
TRBD2,TRBV19,TRBJ2-4,CASTSGYRLAKNIQYF
TRBD2,TRBV18,TRBJ2-5,CASSPLAGTSGTETQYF
-,TRBV5-4,TRBJ1-3,CASSLRVGSGNTIYF
TRBD2,TRBV29-1,TRBJ2-3,CSAPLAGATDTQYF
TRBD1,TRBV7-2,TRBJ2-7,CASRPQQGSYEQYF
-,TRBV6-5,TRBJ1-5,CASSYSRSNQPQHF
-,TRBV15,TRBJ2-5,CATSRDPGRGGQETQYF
-,TRBV19,TRBJ1-5,CASSIWGRSHSNQPQHF
-,TRBV30,TRBJ2-7,CAWSPGHPYEQYF
TRBD1,TRBV25-1,TRBJ1-2,CASRRQGPGGYTF
-,TRBV18,TRBJ2-7,CASSANTGADPYEQYF
-,TRBV27,TRBJ1-1,CASSLYGATNTEAFF
TRBD1,TRBV19,TRBJ2-6,CASSGQVLSGANVLTF
-,TRBV7-9,TRBJ2-7,CASSFGQLYEQYF
TRBD2,TRBV5-8,TRBJ2-1,CASSLGLAGDNEQFF
-,TRBV5-1,TRBJ2-3,CASSSIPDTQYF
-,TRBV18,TRBJ2-7,CASSGNAYEQYF
TRBD1,TRBV29-1,TRBJ2-3,CSVWYRSGGGGTDTQYF
-,TRBV7-9,TRBJ1-1,CASSFQGVETEAFF